This is a list of T cell receptor beta chains from one sample in a study of blood T cell repertoires in COVID-19. Assay used: immunoSEQ multiplex PCR; TCRdb lists only in-frame clones, some missing. There are some 51,000 clones in the sample; 80% to 95% occur only once, and approximately 15% lies in the top ten. Source material: peripheral blood. These receptors were taken from a human donor with active COVID-19. The donor label of this sample is uncertain. CDR3s include the opening cysteine and the closing phenylalanine or tryptophan. The order of the fields is J gene, V gene, D gene, clone size, CDR3 protein, CDR3 DNA. A D gene is named only where the DNA matches it firmly. A clone size is listed for some rows: how often the clone was seen (once, few, many), or a class if it is expanded.

>TRBJ1-3|TRBV6-4|TRBD1|.
CASSDSKLAGQGVGDTIYF
TGTGCCAGCAGTGACTCGAAGCTTGCTGGACAGGGGGTCGGGGACACCATATATTTT
>TRBJ1-1|TRBV9|.|.
CASTPRGFNTEAFF
TGTGCCAGCACCCCAAGGGGCTTTAACACTGAAGCTTTCTTT
>TRBJ1-4|TRBV5-1|.|.
CASSLGGPNEKLFF
TGCGCCAGCAGCTTGGGAGGTCCGAATGAAAAACTGTTTTTT
>TRBJ2-1|TRBV7-3|TRBD2|.
CASSLGGLAVEQFF
TGTGCCAGCAGCTTGGGGGGACTAGCAGTTGAGCAGTTCTTC
>TRBJ2-2|TRBV5-1|TRBD1|.
CATTGQPNTGELFF
TGCGCCACCACGGGACAGCCGAACACCGGGGAGCTGTTTTTT
>TRBJ2-1|TRBV7-9|TRBD2|.
CASSLRTSGKSYNEQFF
TGTGCCAGCAGCCTCAGGACTAGCGGGAAATCCTACAATGAGCAGTTCTTC
>TRBJ2-1|TRBV6-5|.|.
CASSYPGLSNEQFF
TGTGCCAGCAGTTACCCCGGACTCTCGAATGAGCAGTTCTTC
>TRBJ2-4|TRBV7-4|TRBD1|.
CASSFYPSRDSKPEAAKNIQYF
TGTGCCAGCAGCTTTTACCCCTCCCGGGACAGCAAACCAGAAGCAGCCAAAAACATTCAGTACTTC
>TRBJ2-4|TRBV12-5|.|.
CASGLGQKNIQYF
TGTGCTAGTGGTTTGGGACAAAAAAACATTCAGTACTTC
>TRBJ2-7|TRBV28|.|.
CASSLSSYEQYF
TGTGCCAGCAGTTTAAGTAGCTACGAGCAGTACTTC
>TRBJ1-1|TRBV5-1|TRBD1|.
CASSFQGAGTEAFF
TGCGCCAGCAGCTTCCAGGGGGCGGGCACTGAAGCTTTCTTT
>TRBJ2-3|TRBV19|.|.
CASSIRGGTDTQYF
TGTGCCAGTAGTATCCGGGGAGGCACAGATACGCAGTATTTT
>TRBJ2-2|TRBV6-6|TRBD1|.
CASSHRQGAMYTGELFF
TGTGCCAGCAGTCACAGACAGGGGGCGATGTACACCGGGGAGCTGTTTTTT
>TRBJ2-3|TRBV3-1/TRBV3-2|TRBD2|.
CASSPRGSTQYF
TGTGCCAGCAGCCCCCGCGGGAGTACGCAGTATTTT
>TRBJ2-7|TRBV27|.|.
CASSSRQRPYEQYF
TGTGCCAGCAGTTCGAGACAGAGACCTTACGAGCAGTACTTC
>TRBJ2-3|TRBV19|TRBD2|.
CASRPPPGLAGGRADTQYF
TGTGCCAGTAGGCCACCGCCGGGACTAGCGGGAGGGCGGGCAGATACGCAGTATTTT
>TRBJ2-5|TRBV6-5|.|.
CASSYQFGGAGETQYF
TGTGCCAGCAGTTACCAGTTCGGGGGAGCGGGTGAGACCCAGTACTTC
>TRBJ2-3|TRBV27|.|.
CASSLDEGGHTDTQYF
TGTGCCAGCAGTTTAGACGAGGGAGGCCACACAGATACGCAGTATTTT
>TRBJ1-4|TRBV7-2|TRBD1|.
CASSLVPGQGTGTNEKLFF
TGTGCCAGCAGCTTAGTGCCGGGACAGGGGACCGGGACTAATGAAAAACTGTTTTTT
>TRBJ2-1|TRBV5-6|TRBD2|.
CASNPTGGNEQFF
TGTGCCAGCAACCCAACGGGGGGGAATGAGCAGTTCTTC
>TRBJ1-4|TRBV2|TRBD1|.
CASSAGTGAGLEKLFF
TGTGCCAGCAGTGCCGGGACAGGGGCCGGTCTGGAAAAACTGTTTTTT
>TRBJ1-2|TRBV7-9|.|once
CASSLERQSNYGYTF
TGTGCCAGCAGCTTAGAGCGACAGAGTAACTATGGCTACACCTTC
>TRBJ1-4|TRBV4-1|.|.
CASSPGLELFF
TGCGCCAGCAGCCCGGGATTGGAACTGTTTTTT
>TRBJ1-3|TRBV30|.|.
CAWSMSGPGNTIYF
TGTGCCTGGAGTATGTCAGGGCCTGGAAACACCATATATTTT
>TRBJ2-7|TRBV28|TRBD1|.
CASSRTGSSYEQYF
TGTGCCAGCAGTAGGACAGGGAGCAGCTACGAGCAGTACTTC
>TRBJ2-6|TRBV5-1|.|.
CASSLVGRDSGANVLTF
TGCGCCAGCAGCTTGGTTGGCAGGGACTCTGGGGCCAACGTCCTGACTTTC
>TRBJ1-5|TRBV6-2/TRBV6-3|TRBD1|.
CASSSPYDRAEQPQHF
TGTGCCAGCAGTTCACCCTACGACAGGGCGGAGCAGCCCCAGCATTTT
>TRBJ1-6|TRBV27|TRBD1|.
CASRPAQGARSPLHF
TGTGCCAGCAGACCCGCCCAGGGGGCTAGATCACCCCTCCACTTT
>TRBJ1-5|TRBV27|.|.
CASSADGRQPQHF
TGTGCCAGCAGTGCGGACGGGAGACAGCCCCAGCATTTT
>TRBJ1-2|TRBV5-6|.|.
CASSLWPKQGIDGYTF
TGTGCCAGCAGCTTGTGGCCCAAACAGGGTATTGATGGCTACACCTTC
>TRBJ2-2|TRBV6-5|.|.
CASSYWGWNTGELFF
TGTGCCAGCAGTTACTGGGGCTGGAACACCGGGGAGCTGTTTTTT
>TRBJ2-3|TRBV7-8|TRBD1|once
CASSLYTGGDSADTQYF
TGTGCCAGCAGCTTATATACAGGGGGCGATTCCGCAGATACGCAGTATTTT
>TRBJ1-2|TRBV19|.|.
CASRTNINYGYTF
TGTGCCAGTAGAACGAACATAAACTATGGCTACACCTTC
>TRBJ2-2|TRBV2|.|.
CASRGTNTGELFF
TGTGCCAGCAGGGGCACGAACACCGGGGAGCTGTTTTTT
>TRBJ1-2|TRBV9|.|.
CASSSTMSGSYGYTF
TGTGCCAGCAGCTCCACCATGAGCGGCAGCTATGGCTACACCTTC
>TRBJ1-4|TRBV5-4|.|.
CASSSSPGANEKLFF
TGTGCCAGCAGCTCTTCGCCCGGGGCTAATGAAAAACTGTTTTTT
>TRBJ2-5|TRBV19|.|.
CASSIGSEETQYF
TGTGCCAGTAGTATAGGTTCCGAAGAGACCCAGTACTTC
>TRBJ2-5|TRBV6-5|.|.
CASSRGHRGGETQYF
TGTGCCAGCAGTAGAGGTCACAGGGGAGGCGAGACCCAGTACTTC
>TRBJ1-6|TRBV15|.|.
CATSREAGGGSPLHF
TGTGCCACCAGCAGAGAGGCGGGGGGAGGTTCACCCCTCCACTTT
>TRBJ1-5|TRBV6-2/TRBV6-3|.|.
CASSYTGYGNQPQHF
TGTGCCAGCAGTTACACGGGGTATGGCAATCAGCCCCAGCATTTT
>TRBJ2-1|TRBV6-1|TRBD2|.
CASSEWASGRARPFF
TGTGCCAGCAGTGAATGGGCGAGCGGGAGGGCCCGTCCGTTCTTC
>TRBJ2-5|TRBV2|.|.
CASWGVGQETQYF
TGTGCCAGCTGGGGGGTTGGCCAAGAGACCCAGTACTTC
>TRBJ1-2|TRBV9|TRBD1|few
CASSARGQGGSYGYTF
TGTGCCAGCAGCGCAAGGGGACAGGGAGGTAGCTATGGCTACACCTTC
>TRBJ2-7|TRBV5-4|TRBD2|.
CASSLKGLAEYEQYF
TGTGCCAGCAGCCTGAAAGGGCTAGCGGAATACGAGCAGTACTTC
>TRBJ1-2|TRBV14|TRBD1|.
CASSQDARGPYGYTF
TGTGCCAGCAGCCAAGATGCCAGGGGGCCTTATGGCTACACCTTC
>TRBJ1-1|TRBV5-4|TRBD1|.
CASSLVGTAMNTEAFF
TGTGCCAGCAGCTTGGTGGGGACAGCTATGAACACTGAAGCTTTCTTT
>TRBJ2-5|TRBV7-2|TRBD2|.
CASSPHQRGPWETQYF
TGTGCCAGCAGCCCCCATCAGCGGGGGCCGTGGGAGACCCAGTACTTC
>TRBJ1-6|TRBV6-4|TRBD1|.
CASSVGGQGPSPLHF
TGTGCCAGCAGTGTAGGGGGACAGGGGCCTTCACCCCTCCACTTT